A selection of T cell receptor beta chains follows, all from one sample in a study of T cell repertoires in cytomegalovirus infection. TCRdb fed the reads into MiXCR, producing one record per CDR3 protein. This repertoire shows some 150,000 distinct CDR3 sequences, around 24% found once; its top ten account for 9.5% to 13%. The sequenced sample was PBMCs. These receptors came from a human donor in good health (CMV status not recorded). Some clones in this sample may be carry-over from other donors' samples. CDR3s include the opening cysteine and the closing phenylalanine or tryptophan. Each record gives: clone size, J gene, V gene, D gene, CDR3 protein, CDR3 DNA. The D gene is left open where the match is weak. Clone size is not always given. Where it is, it says once, few, many or a class for expanded clones.

clone size: .; J gene: TRBJ1-2; V gene: TRBV29-1; D gene: .; CDR3 protein: CSVLPQDYGYTF; CDR3 DNA: TGCAGCGTTCTACCTCAGGACTATGGCTACACCTTC
clone size: many; J gene: TRBJ2-1; V gene: TRBV7-2; D gene: TRBD1; CDR3 protein: CASSAWTGDHEQFF; CDR3 DNA: TGTGCCAGCAGCGCCTGGACAGGGGATCATGAGCAGTTCTTC
clone size: .; J gene: TRBJ1-5; V gene: TRBV19; D gene: .; CDR3 protein: CASRSTGNSNQPQHF; CDR3 DNA: TGTGCCAGTAGGTCGACAGGAAATAGCAATCAGCCCCAGCATTTT
clone size: .; J gene: TRBJ2-3; V gene: TRBV20-1; D gene: .; CDR3 protein: CSARDLNGITDTQYF; CDR3 DNA: TGCAGTGCTAGAGATCTAAATGGGATCACAGATACGCAGTATTTT
clone size: many; J gene: TRBJ1-1; V gene: TRBV7-8; D gene: TRBD1; CDR3 protein: CASSRGGTGVTEAFF; CDR3 DNA: TGTGCCAGCAGCCGTGGGGGTACAGGGGTGACTGAAGCTTTCTTT
clone size: .; J gene: TRBJ1-4; V gene: TRBV6-8; D gene: TRBD1; CDR3 protein: CASSWDRGGEKLFF; CDR3 DNA: TGTGCCAGCAGTTGGGACAGGGGCGGGGAAAAACTGTTTTTT
clone size: .; J gene: TRBJ1-6; V gene: TRBV27; D gene: .; CDR3 protein: CASRPGTGNSPLHF; CDR3 DNA: TGTGCCAGCAGACCCGGGACGGGTAATTCACCCCTCCACTTT
clone size: .; J gene: TRBJ2-7; V gene: TRBV12-3/TRBV12-4; D gene: .; CDR3 protein: CASSQTFYEQYF; CDR3 DNA: TGTGCCAGCAGCCAGACCTTCTACGAGCAGTACTTC
clone size: .; J gene: TRBJ1-2; V gene: TRBV9; D gene: TRBD1; CDR3 protein: CASSSFRGQDGYTF; CDR3 DNA: TGTGCCAGCAGCTCTTTCAGGGGGCAAGATGGCTACACCTTC
clone size: many; J gene: TRBJ2-7; V gene: TRBV5-1; D gene: TRBD1; CDR3 protein: CASSLGQGAYEQYF; CDR3 DNA: TGCGCCAGCAGCTTGGGACAGGGGGCCTACGAGCAGTACTTC
clone size: few; J gene: TRBJ1-2; V gene: TRBV11-2; D gene: .; CDR3 protein: CASSLQAAYPYGYTF; CDR3 DNA: TGTGCCAGCAGCTTACAAGCGGCTTACCCCTATGGCTACACCTTC
clone size: .; J gene: TRBJ2-1; V gene: TRBV12-3/TRBV12-4; D gene: .; CDR3 protein: CASSSPPAEQFF; CDR3 DNA: TGTGCCAGCAGCAGCCCACCCGCTGAGCAGTTCTTC
clone size: .; J gene: TRBJ2-5; V gene: TRBV11-2; D gene: TRBD2; CDR3 protein: CASSLGAGVETQYF; CDR3 DNA: TGTGCCAGCAGCTTAGGTGCGGGGGTAGAGACCCAGTACTTC
clone size: .; J gene: TRBJ2-2; V gene: TRBV10-3; D gene: .; CDR3 protein: CAISDSTGELFF; CDR3 DNA: TGTGCCATCAGTGACAGCACCGGGGAGCTGTTTTTT
clone size: few; J gene: TRBJ2-2; V gene: TRBV28; D gene: .; CDR3 protein: CASSFVLPLGTGELFF; CDR3 DNA: TGTGCCAGCAGTTTTGTTCTTCCCCTAGGGACCGGGGAGCTGTTTTTT
clone size: .; J gene: TRBJ1-2; V gene: TRBV4-1; D gene: .; CDR3 protein: CASSQGQANYGYTF; CDR3 DNA: TGCGCCAGCAGCCAAGGGCAAGCTAACTATGGCTACACCTTC
clone size: .; J gene: TRBJ1-2; V gene: TRBV7-4; D gene: .; CDR3 protein: CASRGTEANYGYTF; CDR3 DNA: TGTGCCAGCAGAGGGACGGAAGCTAACTATGGCTACACCTTC
clone size: few; J gene: TRBJ1-5; V gene: TRBV4-2; D gene: .; CDR3 protein: CASSQDLLRPQHF; CDR3 DNA: TGTGCCAGCAGCCAAGACCTTTTACGGCCCCAGCATTTT
clone size: many; J gene: TRBJ2-7; V gene: TRBV7-8; D gene: .; CDR3 protein: CASSLIGYEQYF; CDR3 DNA: TGTGCCAGCAGCTTAATCGGCTACGAGCAGTACTTC
clone size: many; J gene: TRBJ2-3; V gene: TRBV28; D gene: TRBD2; CDR3 protein: CASSSLAGGTDTQYF; CDR3 DNA: TGTGCCAGCAGTTCACTAGCGGGAGGCACAGATACGCAGTATTTT
clone size: many; J gene: TRBJ1-2; V gene: TRBV28; D gene: TRBD1; CDR3 protein: CASSSPGGVRGYTF; CDR3 DNA: TGTGCCAGCAGTTCACCAGGGGGCGTCCGTGGCTACACCTTC
clone size: .; J gene: TRBJ2-2; V gene: TRBV7-2; D gene: .; CDR3 protein: CASSTPGQNTGELFF; CDR3 DNA: TGTGCCAGCAGCACACCGGGACAAAACACCGGGGAGCTGTTTTTT
clone size: few; J gene: TRBJ2-5; V gene: TRBV6-5; D gene: .; CDR3 protein: CASSYISGQETQYF; CDR3 DNA: TGTGCCAGCAGTTACATATCAGGGCAAGAGACCCAGTACTTC
clone size: .; J gene: TRBJ2-2; V gene: TRBV7-8; D gene: .; CDR3 protein: CASSSRQEFTGELFF; CDR3 DNA: TGTGCCAGCAGCTCAAGACAGGAATTCACCGGGGAGCTGTTTTTT
clone size: many; J gene: TRBJ2-3; V gene: TRBV5-1; D gene: .; CDR3 protein: CASSFSLGGADTQYF; CDR3 DNA: TGCGCCAGCAGCTTCTCCCTGGGTGGCGCAGATACGCAGTATTTT
clone size: many; J gene: TRBJ2-7; V gene: TRBV7-2; D gene: .; CDR3 protein: CASSPAGRGGYEQYF; CDR3 DNA: TGTGCCAGCAGCCCCGCGGGGAGAGGGGGCTACGAGCAGTACTTC